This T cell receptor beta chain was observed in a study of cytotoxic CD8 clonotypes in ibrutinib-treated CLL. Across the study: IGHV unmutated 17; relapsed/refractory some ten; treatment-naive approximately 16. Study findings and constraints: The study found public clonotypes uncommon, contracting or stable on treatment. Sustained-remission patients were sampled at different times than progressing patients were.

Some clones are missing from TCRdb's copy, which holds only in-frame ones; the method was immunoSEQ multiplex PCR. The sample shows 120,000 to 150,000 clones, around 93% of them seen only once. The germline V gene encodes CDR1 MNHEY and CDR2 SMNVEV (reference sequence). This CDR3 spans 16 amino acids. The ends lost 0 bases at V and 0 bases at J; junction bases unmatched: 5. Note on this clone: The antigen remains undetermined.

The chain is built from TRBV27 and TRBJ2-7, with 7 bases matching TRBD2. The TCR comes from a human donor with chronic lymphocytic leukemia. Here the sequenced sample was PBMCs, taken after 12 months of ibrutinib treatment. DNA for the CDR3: TGTGCCAGCAGTTTATCAAGGCGGGAGAGCTCCTACGAGCAGTACTTC. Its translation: CASSLSRRESSYEQYF.